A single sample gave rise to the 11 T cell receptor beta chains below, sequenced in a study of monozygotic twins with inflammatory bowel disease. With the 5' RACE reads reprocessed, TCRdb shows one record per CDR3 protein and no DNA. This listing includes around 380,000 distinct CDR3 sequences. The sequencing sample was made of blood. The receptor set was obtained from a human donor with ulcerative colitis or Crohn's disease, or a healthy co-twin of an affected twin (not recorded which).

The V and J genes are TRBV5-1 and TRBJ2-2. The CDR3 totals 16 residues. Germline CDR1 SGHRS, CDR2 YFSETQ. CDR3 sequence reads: CASSLAGLANTGELFF.

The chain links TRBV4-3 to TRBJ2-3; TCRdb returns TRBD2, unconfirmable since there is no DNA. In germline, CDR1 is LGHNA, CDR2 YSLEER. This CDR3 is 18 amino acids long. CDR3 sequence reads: CASSQGGMAGATGDTQYF.

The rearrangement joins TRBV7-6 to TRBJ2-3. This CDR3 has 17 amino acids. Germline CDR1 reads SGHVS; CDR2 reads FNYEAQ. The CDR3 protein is CASSLWASGTSTDTQYF.

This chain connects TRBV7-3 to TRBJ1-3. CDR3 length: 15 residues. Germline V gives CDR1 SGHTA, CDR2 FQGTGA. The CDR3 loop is CASSLTGNSGNTIYF. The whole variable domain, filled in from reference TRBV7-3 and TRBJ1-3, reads GAGVSQTPSNKVTEKGKYVELRCDPISGHTALYWYRQSLGQGPEFLIYFQGTGAADDSGLPNDRFFAVRPEGSVSTLKIQRTERGDSAVYLCASSLTGNSGNTIYFGEGSWLTVV.

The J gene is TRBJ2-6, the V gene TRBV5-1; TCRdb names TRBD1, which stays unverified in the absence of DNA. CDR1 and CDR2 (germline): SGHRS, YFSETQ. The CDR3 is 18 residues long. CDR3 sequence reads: CASSSGTGGFSGANVLTF.

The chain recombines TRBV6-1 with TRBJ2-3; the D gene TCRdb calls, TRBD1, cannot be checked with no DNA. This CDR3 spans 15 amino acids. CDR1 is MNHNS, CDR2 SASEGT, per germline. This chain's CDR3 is CASRKPRESTDTQYF.

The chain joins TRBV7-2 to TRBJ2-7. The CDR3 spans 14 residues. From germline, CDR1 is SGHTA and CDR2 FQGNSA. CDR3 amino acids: CASSQDVGPYEQYF.

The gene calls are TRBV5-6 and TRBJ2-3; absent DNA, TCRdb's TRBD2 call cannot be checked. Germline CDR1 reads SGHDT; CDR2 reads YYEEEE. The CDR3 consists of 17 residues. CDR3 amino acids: CASSSWGGRADTDTQYF.

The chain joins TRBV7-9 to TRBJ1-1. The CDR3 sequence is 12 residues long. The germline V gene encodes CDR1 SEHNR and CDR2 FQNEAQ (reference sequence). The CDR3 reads CASSLQSAEAFF.

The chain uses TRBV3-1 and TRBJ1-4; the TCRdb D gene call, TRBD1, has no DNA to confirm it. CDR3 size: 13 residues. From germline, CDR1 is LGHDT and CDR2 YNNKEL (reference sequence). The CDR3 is CASSQGRQSIMFF.

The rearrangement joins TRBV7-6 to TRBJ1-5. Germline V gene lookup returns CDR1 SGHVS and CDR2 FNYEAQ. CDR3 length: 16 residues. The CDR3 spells CASSPTGSAWGQPQHF.